This T cell receptor beta chain was sequenced during a study of cytomegalovirus exposure and HLA in healthy donors. PCR amplification relied on 60 Vbeta primers (plus 13 Jbeta primers). Generated by immunoSEQ multiplex PCR, the TCRdb table keeps only in-frame clones and is missing some. The table lists about 170,000 clones, around 72% of them singletons. There are 15 residues in the CDR3. CDR1 is LNHDA and CDR2 is SQIVND in the germline V gene (reference sequence). The trim removed 5 bases at V and 1 base at J, leaving 6 bases unmatched. The TCR sequence derives from a man aged 35-49 years in good health and CMV-seropositive. J is TRBJ1-1 and V is TRBV19, with 8 bases fitting TRBD1. Specimen: PBMCs. The CDR3 nucleotides are TGTGCCAGTAGTTCCTCAGGGGGCCCGAACACTGAAGCTTTCTTT. This sequence encodes CASSSSGGPNTEAFF.